The clone carrying this T cell receptor beta chain showed up many times. Its antigen remains unknown. CDR3 length: 15 amino acids. Germline CDR1 and CDR2: SGHVS and FNYEAQ. The V end lost 2 bases, the J end lost 4 bases, and 11 bases lay between the germline ends. The sample originates from a study of T cells in Graves' hyperthyroidism and ophthalmopathy. Study-level results: Separation of ophthalmopathy from stable hyperthyroidism was achieved by a 13 V-J model.

It was RNA transcripts that yielded the amplified TCR beta CDR3 regions. Using the HTBI primer set, a first-round RT-PCR was run on the TCR CDR3. TCRdb reprocessed the multiplex PCR reads with MiXCR, giving one entry per CDR3 protein. Seen here are fewer than 550,000 distinct CDR3 sequences, around 24% observed once, and the top ten hold approximately 11%. Each person with ophthalmopathy scored at least 3 on the Clinical Activity Score, reached NOSPECS grade 4 or higher, and had been ill under 3 months. Diagnostic decisions used clinical symptoms, serum thyroxine and TRAb, thyroid ultrasound and orbital computed tomography. Source material for PBMCs was about 11 ml fresh peripheral blood.

The sample taken for sequencing was blood. The gene calls are TRBV7-6 and TRBJ2-2; possibly TRBD2 for D (6 bases). The sequence derives from a woman in her 30s with Graves' ophthalmopathy. For the CDR3, the DNA is TGTGCCAGCAGCTTATTGGGGGGACGCACCGGGGAGCTGTTTTTT. It translates to CASSLLGGRTGELFF.